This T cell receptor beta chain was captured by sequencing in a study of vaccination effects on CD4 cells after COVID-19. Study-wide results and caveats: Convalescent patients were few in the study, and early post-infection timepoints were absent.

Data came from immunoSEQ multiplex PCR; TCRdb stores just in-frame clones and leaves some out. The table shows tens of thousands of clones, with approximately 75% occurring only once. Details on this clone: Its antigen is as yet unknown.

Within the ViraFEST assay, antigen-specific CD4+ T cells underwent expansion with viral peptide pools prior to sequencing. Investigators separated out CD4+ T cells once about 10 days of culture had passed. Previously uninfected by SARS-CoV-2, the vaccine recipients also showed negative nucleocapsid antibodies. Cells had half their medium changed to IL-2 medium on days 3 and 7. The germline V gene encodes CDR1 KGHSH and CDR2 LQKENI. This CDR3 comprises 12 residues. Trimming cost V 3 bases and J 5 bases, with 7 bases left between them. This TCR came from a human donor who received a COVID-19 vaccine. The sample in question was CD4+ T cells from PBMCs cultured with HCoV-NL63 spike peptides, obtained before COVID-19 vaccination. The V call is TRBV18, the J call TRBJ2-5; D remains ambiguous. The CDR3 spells CASSPSTETQYF. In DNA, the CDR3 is TGTGCCAGCTCACCGAGTACGGAGACCCAGTACTTC.